One sample yielded the 9 T cell receptor beta chains listed below, sequenced in a study of OX40 agonist ivuxolimab in advanced cancers. Clones were read by immunoSEQ multiplex PCR, and TCRdb kept only the in-frame ones, dropping some. Of about 76,000 clones listed, 70% to 90% are singletons. The input for sequencing was CD4+ or CD8+ T cells sorted from blood, taken in a trial of the OX40 agonist ivuxolimab. The receptors derive from an adult with an advanced solid tumor such as melanoma, head and neck, liver or kidney cancer.

This rearrangement joins TRBV7-5 to TRBJ1-6; the table's D gene call, TRBD1, was not cross checked with the DNA. TRBV7-5 is deemed a pseudogene. This CDR3 is built from 17 residues. The CDR3 here is CARSSPGQGRGNSPLHF. The CDR3, as DNA: TGTGCCAGAAGCTCCCCGGGACAGGGTAGGGGTAATTCACCCCTCCACTTT.

This rearrangement joins TRBV2 to TRBJ1-5; 10 nucleotides match TRBD1. The ends lost 4 bases at V and 7 bases at J; junction bases unmatched: 10. The CDR3 totals 16 residues. Germline values: CDR1 SNHLY, CDR2 FYNNEI. The DNA for the CDR3 is TGTGCCAGCAGTGGAAGGGGACAGGGGAATGGACAGCCCCAGCATTTT. It translates to CASSGRGQGNGQPQHF.

The chain is built from TRBV18 and TRBJ1-1; D remains ambiguous. Trimming stripped 2 bases from V and 0 bases from J, with 7 bases between. Germline CDR1 is KGHSH and CDR2 is LQKENI. This CDR3 contains 14 residues. In DNA form, the CDR3 reads TGTGCCAGCTCACCAACCCTCATGAACACTGAAGCTTTCTTT. Residues: CASSPTLMNTEAFF.

The chain uses TRBV5-1 and TRBJ1-1; D is ambiguous. Germline CDR1 and CDR2: SGHRS and YFSETQ. This CDR3 has 16 residues. Trimming took off 4 bases at V and 1 base at J, with 17 bases between the two ends. The CDR3 DNA sequence: TGCGCCAGCAGCCCTGGCGGTGCCCAAGCGAACACTGAAGCTTTCTTT. Translated: CASSPGGAQANTEAFF.

DNA of the CDR3: TGTGCCAGCAGTGAGCGTAGGGGTCGAGGGGAGACCCAGTACTTC. The encoded protein is CASSERRGRGETQYF. V usage is TRBV2 and J usage is TRBJ2-5, with D perhaps matching TRBD1 or TRBD2 (5 bases each). V was cut by 3 bases and J by 5 bases, with 16 bases left in between. The germline CDR1 and CDR2 sequences are SNHLY and FYNNEI. The CDR3 length is 15 residues.

This chain uses TRBV5-1 with TRBJ1-1, with 8 bases lining up with TRBD1. The CDR3 is made up of 16 amino acids. Trimming removed 1 base from V and 1 base from J; junction bases left unmatched: 6. Germline CDR1 SGHRS, CDR2 YFSETQ. The CDR3 here is CASSLLGTGTNTEAFF. The CDR3 nucleotides read TGCGCCAGCAGCTTGTTGGGGACAGGAACGAACACTGAAGCTTTCTTT. The variable domain in full, completed from reference TRBV5-1 and TRBJ1-1, reads KAGVTQTPRYLIKTRGQQVTLSCSPISGHRSVSWYQQTPGQGLQFLFEYFSETQRNKGNFPGRFSGRQFSNSRSEMNVSTLELGDSALYLCASSLLGTGTNTEAFFGQGTRLTVV.

This clone was seen a handful of times. The V call is TRBV6-1, the J call TRBJ2-7; a possible D gene is TRBD2 (6 bases). V was pared by 6 bases and J by 3 bases, with 12 bases between. Germline CDR1 MNHNS, CDR2 SASEGT. This CDR3 region has 13 residues. CDR3 sequence (DNA): TGTGCCAGCAGCCAAGCCGGGGGCTACGAGCAGTACTTC. The encoded protein is CASSQAGGYEQYF.

This clone was seen a handful of times. V gene TRBV19 combines with J gene TRBJ1-4, with a possible D match to TRBD1 (5 bases). This CDR3 contains 17 residues. Trimming removed 5 bases at V and 1 base at J, with 17 bases between. Looked up from germline, CDR1 is LNHDA and CDR2 is SQIVND (reference sequence). The CDR3 sequence is CASSSNRLGGTNEKLFF. CDR3 DNA sequence: TGTGCCAGTAGTTCCAACAGGCTGGGAGGAACTAATGAAAAACTGTTTTTT.

The chain is built from TRBV7-2 and TRBJ1-1, with D perhaps TRBD1 (6 bases). The CDR3 spans 14 residues. Germline V gives CDR1 SGHTA, CDR2 FQGNSA. V lost 5 bases, J lost 4 bases, and 14 bases lay in between. The CDR3 is CASSQDRIGTEAFF. The DNA of the CDR3 is TGTGCCAGCAGCCAGGACAGAATTGGCACTGAAGCTTTCTTT.